This record covers a single T cell receptor beta chain. Its antigen remains unknown. This entry comes from a study of STAT5B mutations in CD4+ large granular lymphocyte leukemia. Study background: Among healthy controls, a particular HLA allele went with more CDR3 'QG' motifs.

Germline loops: CDR1 MGHDK, CDR2 SYGVNS. The CDR3 loop spans 15 amino acids. The V and J ends lost 3 bases and 1 base respectively, with 12 bases between them. In the original analysis: Productive clonotypes were detectable down to 2.59 x 10-5 frequency. Sequenced by immunoSEQ multiplex PCR; TCRdb stores in-frame clones only, minus some. That table supplies the V and J calls and clone size; D and trimming were determined from the DNA. Of about 27,000 clones in the sample, 70% to 80% are singletons; the top ten hold around 9.6%. Study-wide results and limits: 8/27 top patient clones versus 2/35 control clones were TRBV06-family. Main leukemic clonotypes were patient-specific, but roughly 25% appeared at low frequency elsewhere.

V usage is TRBV25-1 and J usage is TRBJ1-1; TRBD1 might be the D (5 bases). Sequenced material: CD4+ T cells from blood buffy coats. The receptor was derived from a human donor in good health. The CDR3 DNA reads TGTGCCAGCAGTGACCCTCGGGGGGGGAACACTGAAGCTTTCTTT. This gives the protein CASSDPRGGNTEAFF.